The clone carrying this T cell receptor (beta chain) was picked up one time. It was CD45RO-negative cells, positively selected for CCR7, that made up naive CD8 cells, with terminally differentiated effector memory CD45RA+ cells excluded. This table comes from immunoSEQ multiplex PCR, and its TCRdb copy is limited to in-frame clones, with some not included. The table records 1.5 million to 2.5 million clones, 85% to 95% of them present only once. The data are from a study of shared clonotypes between healthy human individuals. This TCR was sampled from a man aged 18-30 years in good health. Source material: naive CD8+ T cells sorted from blood.

In DNA, the CDR3 is TGTGCCAGCAGCGTAGCTGAGGGGGCGCAGGGCACAGATACGCAGTATTTT. Its protein is CASSVAEGAQGTDTQYF. The rearrangement links TRBV9 to TRBJ2-3; 7 positions match TRBD1. The CDR3 has 17 amino acids. Germline loops: CDR1 SGDLS, CDR2 YYNGEE. J was trimmed by 1 base and V by 0 bases; bases with no gene match: 8.